A selection of T cell receptor beta chains follows, all from one sample in a study of T cell responses to AZD1222 COVID-19 vaccine. Measured with immunoSEQ multiplex PCR; TCRdb has only the in-frame clones, and not every one. Here the sample spans almost 80,000 clones, approximately 90% being singletons. Sequenced material: peripheral blood, taken on day 0 of AZD1222 vaccination. Receptors originate from an adult in good health. CDR3s include the opening cysteine and the closing phenylalanine or tryptophan. D genes are given only for firm matches. Clone size appears in some rows only: once, few, many, or a class for an expanded clone.

TRBV5-1,once,TRBJ1-2,-,TGCGCCAGCAGCCTGGTCGGGACCGGCTATGGCTACACCTTC,CASSLVGTGYGYTF
TRBV7-2,-,TRBJ2-2,-,TGTGCCAGCAGCTTAGCGCGGACGTCCGGGCTGTTTTTT,CASSLARTSGLFF
TRBV3-1/TRBV3-2,-,TRBJ2-5,-,TGTGCCAGCAGCCCTGGGGCGCAAGAGACCCAGTACTTC,CASSPGAQETQYF
TRBV27,-,TRBJ2-7,-,TGTGCCAGCAGTTATAGAGGCGAGTACGAGCAGTACTTC,CASSYRGEYEQYF
TRBV2,-,TRBJ2-5,-,TGTGCCAGCATAGAGTACCAAGAGACCCAGTACTTC,CASIEYQETQYF
TRBV11-3,-,TRBJ2-7,TRBD2,TGTGCCAGCAGCTTAGCTCGGGCTAGCGGGAAATACGAGCAGTACTTC,CASSLARASGKYEQYF
TRBV10-3,-,TRBJ1-3,-,TGTGCCATCAGAGGGATCTCTGGAAACACCATATATTTT,CAIRGISGNTIYF
TRBV27,-,TRBJ1-1,-,TGTGCCAGCAGTTTATCTTCCTGGGGGACTGAAGCTTTCTTT,CASSLSSWGTEAFF
TRBV5-1,-,TRBJ1-2,-,TGCGCCAGCAGCCCGAGCCAGGAGGGCCTTGGTGAGGGCTACACCTTC,CASSPSQEGLGEGYTF
TRBV6-5,-,TRBJ2-1,-,TGTGCCAGCAAGCCCGCACTAACGACGAATGAGCAGTTCTTC,CASKPALTTNEQFF
TRBV6-5,-,TRBJ2-3,TRBD2,TGTGCCAGCAGTTACGATAGCGGGAGGGCAGCTACGCAGTATTTT,CASSYDSGRAATQYF
TRBV20-1,-,TRBJ1-3,-,TGCAGTACACCCTCTGGAAACACCATATATTTT,CSTPSGNTIYF
TRBV7-2,once,TRBJ2-7,TRBD2,TGTGCCAGCAGCTTAAATATCGCTAGCGGGCGTTACGAGCAGTACTTC,CASSLNIASGRYEQYF
TRBV27,-,TRBJ2-2,-,TGTGCCAGCAGGCGAGGGGGAGTGGCCGGGGAGCTGTTTTTT,CASRRGGVAGELFF
TRBV5-6,-,TRBJ1-2,-,TGTGCCAGCAGCTTGACTCAGGGAACCTATGGCTACACCTTC,CASSLTQGTYGYTF